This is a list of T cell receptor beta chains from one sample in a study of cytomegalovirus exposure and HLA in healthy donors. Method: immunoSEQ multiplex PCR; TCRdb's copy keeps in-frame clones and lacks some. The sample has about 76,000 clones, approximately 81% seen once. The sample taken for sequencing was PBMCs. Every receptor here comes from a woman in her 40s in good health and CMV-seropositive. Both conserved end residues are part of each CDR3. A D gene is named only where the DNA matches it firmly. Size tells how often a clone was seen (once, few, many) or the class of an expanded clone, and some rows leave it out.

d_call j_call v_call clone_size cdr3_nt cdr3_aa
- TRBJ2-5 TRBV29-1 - TGCAGCGTTGAAGATCGTGAGACCCAGTACTTC CSVEDRETQYF
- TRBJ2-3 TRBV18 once TGTGCCAGCTCACCACCGTCAGACTACACAGATACGCAGTATTTT CASSPPSDYTDTQYF
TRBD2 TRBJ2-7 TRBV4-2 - TGTGCCAGCAGCCAAGATGTTGGGACTAGCGGAACCCATACCTACGAGCAGTACTTC CASSQDVGTSGTHTYEQYF
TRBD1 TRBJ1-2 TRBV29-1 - TGCAGCGTTGATATGACAGGGACCTATGGCTACACCTTC CSVDMTGTYGYTF
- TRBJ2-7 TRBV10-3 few TGTGCCATCAGTGATATGAAGGGGAGGTACGAGCAGTACTTC CAISDMKGRYEQYF
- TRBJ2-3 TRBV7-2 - TGTGCCAGCAGCTTAGAAGCGGTCACAGATACGCAGTATTTT CASSLEAVTDTQYF
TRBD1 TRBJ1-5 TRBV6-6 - TGTGCCAGCAGCCCGGACAGGCTAGTAGCCCAGCATTTT CASSPDRLVAQHF
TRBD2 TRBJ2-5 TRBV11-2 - TGTGCCAGCAGCTTAATCCGGCGGGGGGGCGGAGAGCAGTACTTC CASSLIRRGGGEQYF
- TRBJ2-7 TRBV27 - TGTGCCAGCAGAAAGAGACAGGACGAGCAGTACTTC CASRKRQDEQYF
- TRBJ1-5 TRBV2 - TGTGCCAGCAGTGGGAGGACTCACAATCAGCCCCAGCATTTT CASSGRTHNQPQHF
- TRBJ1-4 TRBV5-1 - TGCGCCAGCAGCTTGGTGGCAGCAACTAATGAAAAACTGTTTTTT CASSLVAATNEKLFF